These T cell receptor beta chains were read from a single sample in a study of T-cell reconstitution after alpha-beta-depleted transplantation in children. TCRdb ran MiXCR on the PCR reads and lists one entry per CDR3 protein. The sample contains just over 950,000 distinct CDR3 sequences, 25% to 35% of which appear only once. Sequenced here: PBMCs, mostly from graft donor cells, sampled 360 days after TCRalphabeta/CD19-depleted stem cell transplant. The receptor set was obtained from a boy in the first two years of life who had a stem cell transplant for SCID, so the T cells may come from the graft donor. CDR3s include the opening cysteine and the closing phenylalanine or tryptophan. A D gene is named only where the DNA matches it firmly. Where a row states a size, it is once, few, many or the class of an expanded clone; other rows omit it.

j_call: TRBJ1-1; v_call: TRBV12-3/TRBV12-4; d_call: TRBD1; clone_size: .; cdr3_aa: CASSPWGQMNTEAFF; cdr3_nt: TGTGCCAGCAGTCCTTGGGGACAGATGAACACTGAAGCTTTCTTT
j_call: TRBJ2-1; v_call: TRBV10-3; d_call: TRBD2; clone_size: .; cdr3_aa: CASSGGETGASSYNEQFF; cdr3_nt: TGTGCCTCTAGCGGGGGGGAGACAGGCGCGAGCTCCTACAATGAGCAGTTCTTC
j_call: TRBJ2-7; v_call: TRBV5-1; d_call: .; clone_size: few; cdr3_aa: CASSPQAVGSYEQYF; cdr3_nt: TGCGCCAGCAGCCCCCAGGCAGTGGGCTCCTACGAGCAGTACTTC
j_call: TRBJ1-1; v_call: TRBV5-1; d_call: .; clone_size: .; cdr3_aa: CASSLSRGTWNEAFF; cdr3_nt: TGCGCCAGCAGCTTGAGCCGCGGGACCTGGAATGAAGCTTTCTTT
j_call: TRBJ2-4; v_call: TRBV20-1; d_call: .; clone_size: .; cdr3_aa: CSASPSSSKNIQYF; cdr3_nt: TGCAGTGCTAGCCCTAGCTCCAGCAAAAACATTCAGTACTTC
j_call: TRBJ2-7; v_call: TRBV28; d_call: TRBD1; clone_size: .; cdr3_aa: CASSYGDRENSYEQYF; cdr3_nt: TGTGCCAGCAGTTATGGAGACAGGGAGAACTCCTACGAGCAGTACTTC
j_call: TRBJ2-3; v_call: TRBV12-3/TRBV12-4; d_call: TRBD1; clone_size: .; cdr3_aa: CASSHGTGRTDTQYF; cdr3_nt: TGTGCCAGCAGCCATGGGACAGGGAGGACAGATACGCAGTATTTT
j_call: TRBJ2-1; v_call: TRBV7-9; d_call: .; clone_size: .; cdr3_aa: CASSLVPRGGNEQFF; cdr3_nt: TGTGCCAGCAGCTTAGTTCCCCGGGGCGGCAATGAGCAGTTCTTC
j_call: TRBJ2-3; v_call: TRBV5-6; d_call: .; clone_size: .; cdr3_aa: CASSFELGASTDTQYF; cdr3_nt: TGTGCCAGCAGCTTTGAGCTAGGGGCCAGCACAGATACGCAGTATTTT
j_call: TRBJ2-3; v_call: TRBV27; d_call: .; clone_size: .; cdr3_aa: CASSNLRSSTDTQYF; cdr3_nt: TGTGCCAGCAGTAATTTACGATCTAGCACAGATACGCAGTATTTT
j_call: TRBJ2-5; v_call: TRBV29-1; d_call: .; clone_size: .; cdr3_aa: CSVEGPSAATQYF; cdr3_nt: TGCAGCGTTGAAGGGCCCTCAGCAGCGACCCAGTACTTC
j_call: TRBJ2-5; v_call: TRBV9; d_call: .; clone_size: many; cdr3_aa: CASSRRQGQETQYF; cdr3_nt: TGTGCCAGCAGCCGCCGCCAGGGACAAGAGACCCAGTACTTC
j_call: TRBJ2-5; v_call: TRBV12-3/TRBV12-4; d_call: .; clone_size: few; cdr3_aa: CASSLARGQRLGGETQYF; cdr3_nt: TGTGCCAGCAGTTTAGCGAGGGGACAGAGACTGGGGGGAGAGACCCAGTACTTC
j_call: TRBJ2-1; v_call: TRBV9; d_call: .; clone_size: once; cdr3_aa: CASSSRKGPGRGNEQFF; cdr3_nt: TGTGCCAGCAGCTCCCGGAAAGGGCCAGGGAGGGGGAATGAGCAGTTCTTC
j_call: TRBJ1-5; v_call: TRBV6-5; d_call: .; clone_size: .; cdr3_aa: CASTNGNQPQHF; cdr3_nt: TGTGCCAGCACGAATGGGAATCAGCCCCAGCATTTT
j_call: TRBJ2-7; v_call: TRBV10-1; d_call: TRBD1; clone_size: few; cdr3_aa: CASSGQGKPETYEQYF; cdr3_nt: TGCGCCAGCAGCGGACAGGGAAAACCGGAAACCTACGAGCAGTACTTC
j_call: TRBJ2-1; v_call: TRBV12-3/TRBV12-4; d_call: .; clone_size: many; cdr3_aa: CASSPSNEQFF; cdr3_nt: TGTGCCAGCAGTCCATCCAATGAGCAGTTCTTC
j_call: TRBJ1-3; v_call: TRBV18; d_call: .; clone_size: .; cdr3_aa: CASSPLDVIGRNTIYF; cdr3_nt: TGTGCCAGCTCACCACTAGATGTTATAGGTCGGAACACCATATATTTT
j_call: TRBJ2-5; v_call: TRBV18; d_call: TRBD1; clone_size: .; cdr3_aa: CASSPTGMETQYF; cdr3_nt: TGTGCCAGCTCACCGACAGGGATGGAGACCCAGTACTTC
j_call: TRBJ2-5; v_call: TRBV2; d_call: .; clone_size: .; cdr3_aa: CASSEGGVAETQYF; cdr3_nt: TGTGCCAGCAGTGAAGGTGGGGTAGCGGAGACCCAGTACTTC
j_call: TRBJ1-1; v_call: TRBV9; d_call: .; clone_size: .; cdr3_aa: CASSEWTENTEAFF; cdr3_nt: TGTGCCAGCAGCGAATGGACGGAGAACACTGAAGCTTTCTTT
j_call: TRBJ2-7; v_call: TRBV7-8; d_call: .; clone_size: .; cdr3_aa: CASINDPGQGTYEQYF; cdr3_nt: TGTGCCAGCATCAACGACCCAGGGCAGGGAACCTACGAGCAGTACTTC
j_call: TRBJ1-2; v_call: TRBV12-3/TRBV12-4; d_call: .; clone_size: few; cdr3_aa: CASGTRTSSNYGYTF; cdr3_nt: TGTGCCAGCGGGACCCGGACTTCGTCTAACTATGGCTACACCTTC
j_call: TRBJ1-5; v_call: TRBV5-1; d_call: .; clone_size: once; cdr3_aa: CASSAGPGQPQHF; cdr3_nt: TGCGCCAGCAGCGCAGGGCCGGGGCAGCCCCAGCATTTT
j_call: TRBJ2-3; v_call: TRBV30; d_call: .; clone_size: few; cdr3_aa: CACAGPFGTDTQYF; cdr3_nt: TGTGCCTGTGCCGGGCCCTTCGGCACAGATACGCAGTATTTT
j_call: TRBJ2-2; v_call: TRBV7-9; d_call: .; clone_size: few; cdr3_aa: CASSPPGGSAGELFF; cdr3_nt: TGTGCCAGCAGCCCACCCGGGGGTAGCGCCGGGGAGCTGTTTTTT
j_call: TRBJ2-1; v_call: TRBV7-9; d_call: .; clone_size: .; cdr3_aa: CASSSQLTRVTYNEQFF; cdr3_nt: TGTGCCAGCAGCTCCCAACTGACCAGGGTGACCTACAATGAGCAGTTCTTC
j_call: TRBJ1-4; v_call: TRBV27; d_call: .; clone_size: few; cdr3_aa: CASSLLGGSGEKLFF; cdr3_nt: TGTGCCAGCAGTTTATTAGGGGGTAGCGGTGAAAAACTGTTTTTT
j_call: TRBJ2-1; v_call: TRBV20-1; d_call: .; clone_size: few; cdr3_aa: CSGSSVTEQFF; cdr3_nt: TGCAGTGGTTCTAGCGTCACAGAGCAGTTCTTC
j_call: TRBJ1-1; v_call: TRBV7-2; d_call: .; clone_size: .; cdr3_aa: CASSLSAPQRNAFF; cdr3_nt: TGTGCCAGCAGCTTATCCGCCCCCCAAAGGAATGCTTTCTTT
j_call: TRBJ2-1; v_call: TRBV4-2; d_call: TRBD1; clone_size: few; cdr3_aa: CASSLRTGDNEQFF; cdr3_nt: TGTGCCAGCAGCCTTCGGACAGGTGACAATGAGCAGTTCTTC
j_call: TRBJ2-1; v_call: TRBV5-1; d_call: TRBD2; clone_size: few; cdr3_aa: CASSLGALAGSSYNEQFF; cdr3_nt: TGCGCCAGCAGCTTGGGGGCCCTAGCGGGGAGCTCCTACAATGAGCAGTTCTTC
j_call: TRBJ2-1; v_call: TRBV6-1; d_call: TRBD2; clone_size: few; cdr3_aa: CASSEERGPYNEQFF; cdr3_nt: TGTGCCAGCAGTGAAGAGCGGGGTCCCTACAATGAGCAGTTCTTC
j_call: TRBJ2-7; v_call: TRBV20-1; d_call: .; clone_size: .; cdr3_aa: CSATLSGYEQYF; cdr3_nt: TGCAGTGCTACTTTAAGTGGCTACGAGCAGTACTTC
j_call: TRBJ1-2; v_call: TRBV7-9; d_call: .; clone_size: few; cdr3_aa: CASSPPGLYGYTF; cdr3_nt: TGTGCCAGCAGCCCCCCGGGGCTATATGGCTACACCTTC
j_call: TRBJ2-7; v_call: TRBV5-1; d_call: TRBD1; clone_size: .; cdr3_aa: CASSLSAGTVYEQYF; cdr3_nt: TGCGCCAGCAGCTTGTCGGCCGGGACAGTATACGAGCAGTACTTC
j_call: TRBJ1-1; v_call: TRBV12-3/TRBV12-4; d_call: TRBD1; clone_size: .; cdr3_aa: CASSTGGFQFRTEAFF; cdr3_nt: TGTGCCAGCAGCACAGGGGGCTTTCAGTTTAGGACTGAAGCTTTCTTT
j_call: TRBJ2-2; v_call: TRBV12-3/TRBV12-4; d_call: TRBD2; clone_size: .; cdr3_aa: CASSLRTSGATGELFF; cdr3_nt: TGTGCCAGCAGTCTTCGGACTAGCGGGGCCACCGGGGAGCTGTTTTTT
j_call: TRBJ2-7; v_call: TRBV7-8; d_call: TRBD1; clone_size: few; cdr3_aa: CASSLVGTGPYEQYF; cdr3_nt: TGTGCCAGCAGCTTAGTGGGGACAGGTCCCTACGAGCAGTACTTC
j_call: TRBJ2-4; v_call: TRBV7-8; d_call: .; clone_size: few; cdr3_aa: CASSTTDPKNIQYF; cdr3_nt: TGTGCCAGCAGCACAACGGACCCCAAAAACATTCAGTACTTC
j_call: TRBJ1-2; v_call: TRBV4-1; d_call: .; clone_size: many; cdr3_aa: CASSPFMGGNYGYTF; cdr3_nt: TGCGCCAGCAGCCCGTTCATGGGGGGTAACTATGGCTACACCTTC
j_call: TRBJ2-7; v_call: TRBV4-1; d_call: .; clone_size: .; cdr3_aa: CASSQDAGPRSYEQYF; cdr3_nt: TGCGCCAGCAGCCAGGACGCCGGGCCCCGTAGCTACGAGCAGTACTTC
j_call: TRBJ1-2; v_call: TRBV20-1; d_call: .; clone_size: few; cdr3_aa: CSALPRANYGYTF; cdr3_nt: TGCAGTGCCCTGCCTAGAGCTAACTATGGCTACACCTTC
j_call: TRBJ1-5; v_call: TRBV12-3/TRBV12-4; d_call: .; clone_size: .; cdr3_aa: CASRTTGSNQPQHF; cdr3_nt: TGTGCCAGCAGGACCACGGGTAGCAATCAGCCCCAGCATTTT
j_call: TRBJ1-6; v_call: TRBV12-3/TRBV12-4; d_call: TRBD1; clone_size: .; cdr3_aa: CASTLGQGYNSPLHF; cdr3_nt: TGTGCCAGCACCCTGGGACAGGGATATAATTCACCCCTCCACTTT